The entry below gives a single T cell receptor beta chain sequence along with its context. Original analysis: Amplification of reference gene primers provided the estimated nucleated cell counts. The table came from immunoSEQ multiplex PCR; TCRdb's copy has only in-frame clones and leaves some out. The V and J calls and the clone size are those of that table, but D and trimming were determined from the DNA. Among 150,000 to 200,000 clones listed, 70% to 90% were seen once. This record belongs to a study of blood T cell repertoires in COVID-19. Study as a whole: From the United States, Italy and Spain came samples of acute and convalescent COVID-19. Nucleic acid was either cDNA or gDNA, and it came from T cells, B-cell-depleted T cells, or PBMCs.

Deletions cut 2 bases from V and 4 bases from J, with 17 bases between. The CDR3 contains 16 residues. From germline, CDR1 is MNHEY and CDR2 SVGAGI. The V call is TRBV6-5, the J call TRBJ1-1; possibly TRBD1 for D (5 bases). This receptor was identified in a human donor in a cohort sampled during active COVID-19. Sequencing was carried out using peripheral blood. The CDR3 region has the DNA TGTGCCAGCAGTTACGGAGAGACAGTTGCGAGCACTGAAGCTTTCTTT. Translated, it gives CASSYGETVASTEAFF.